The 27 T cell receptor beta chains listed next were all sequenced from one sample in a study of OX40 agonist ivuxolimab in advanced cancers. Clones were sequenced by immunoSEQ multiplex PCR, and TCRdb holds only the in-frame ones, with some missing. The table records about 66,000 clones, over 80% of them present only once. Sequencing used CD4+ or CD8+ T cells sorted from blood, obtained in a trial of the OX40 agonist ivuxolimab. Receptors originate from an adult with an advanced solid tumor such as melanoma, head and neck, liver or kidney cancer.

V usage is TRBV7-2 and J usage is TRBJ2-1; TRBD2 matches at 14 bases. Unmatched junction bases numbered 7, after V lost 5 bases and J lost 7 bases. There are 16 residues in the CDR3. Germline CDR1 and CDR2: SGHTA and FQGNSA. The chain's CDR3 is CASSPGLAGVINEQFF. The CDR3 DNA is TGTGCCAGCAGCCCGGGACTAGCGGGAGTAATAAATGAGCAGTTCTTC.

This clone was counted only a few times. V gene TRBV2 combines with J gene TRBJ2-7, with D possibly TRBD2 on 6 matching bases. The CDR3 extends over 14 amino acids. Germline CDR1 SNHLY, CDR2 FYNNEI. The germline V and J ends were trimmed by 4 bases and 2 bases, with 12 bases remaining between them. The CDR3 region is CASSAWGVPYEQYF. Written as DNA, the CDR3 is TGTGCCAGCAGTGCCTGGGGGGTCCCCTACGAGCAGTACTTC. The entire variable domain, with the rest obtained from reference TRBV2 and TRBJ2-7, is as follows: EPEVTQTPSHQVTQMGQEVILRCVPISNHLYFYWYRQILGQKVEFLVSFYNNEISEKSEIFDDQFSVERPDGSNFTLKIRSTKLEDSAMYFCASSAWGVPYEQYFGPGTRLTVT.

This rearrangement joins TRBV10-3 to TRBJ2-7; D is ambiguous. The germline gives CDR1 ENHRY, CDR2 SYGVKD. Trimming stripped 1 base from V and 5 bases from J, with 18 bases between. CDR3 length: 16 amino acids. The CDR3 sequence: CAISEYPGSFIDEQYF. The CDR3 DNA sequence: TGTGCCATCAGTGAGTACCCGGGTAGCTTTATCGACGAGCAGTACTTC.

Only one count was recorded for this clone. The CDR3, as DNA: TGCGCCAGCAGTACCGCGGGTAACGAGCAGTTCTTC. It encodes CASSTAGNEQFF. The chain combines TRBV10-2 with TRBJ2-1; D is perhaps TRBD2 (5 bases). Trimming stripped 5 bases from V and 10 bases from J, with 12 bases between. Germline V gene lookup returns CDR1 WSHSY and CDR2 SAAADI. The CDR3 spans 12 residues.

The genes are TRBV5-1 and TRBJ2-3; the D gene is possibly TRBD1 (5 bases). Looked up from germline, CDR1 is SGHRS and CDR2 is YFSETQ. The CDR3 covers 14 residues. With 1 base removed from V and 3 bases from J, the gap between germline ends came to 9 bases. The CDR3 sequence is CASSLQGSTDTQYF. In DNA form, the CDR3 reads TGCGCCAGCAGCTTGCAGGGTTCGACAGATACGCAGTATTTT.

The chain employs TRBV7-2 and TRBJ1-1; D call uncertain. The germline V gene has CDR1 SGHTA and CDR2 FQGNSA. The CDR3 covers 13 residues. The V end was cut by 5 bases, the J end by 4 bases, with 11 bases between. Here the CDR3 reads CASSLLVGTEAFF. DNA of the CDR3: TGTGCCAGCAGCCTCCTAGTTGGCACTGAAGCTTTCTTT.

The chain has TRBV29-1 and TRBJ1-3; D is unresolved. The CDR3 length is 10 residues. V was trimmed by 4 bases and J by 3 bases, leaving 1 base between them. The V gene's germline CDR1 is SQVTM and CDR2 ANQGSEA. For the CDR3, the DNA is TGCAGCGTTGGTGGAAACACCATATATTTT. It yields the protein CSVGGNTIYF.

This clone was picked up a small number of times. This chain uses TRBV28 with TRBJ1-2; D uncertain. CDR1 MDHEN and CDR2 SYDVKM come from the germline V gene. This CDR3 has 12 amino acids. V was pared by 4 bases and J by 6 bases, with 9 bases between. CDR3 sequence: CASSSPLNGYTF. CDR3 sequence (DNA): TGTGCCAGCAGTTCCCCACTTAATGGCTACACCTTC.

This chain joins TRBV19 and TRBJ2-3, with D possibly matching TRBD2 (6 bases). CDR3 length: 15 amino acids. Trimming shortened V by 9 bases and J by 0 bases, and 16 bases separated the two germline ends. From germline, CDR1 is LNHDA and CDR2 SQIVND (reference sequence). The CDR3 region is CASAVGSGSTDTQYF. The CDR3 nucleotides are TGTGCCAGCGCGGTGGGGAGCGGGAGCACAGATACGCAGTATTTT. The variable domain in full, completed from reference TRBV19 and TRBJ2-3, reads DGGITQSPKYLFRKEGQNVTLSCEQNLNHDAMYWYRQDPGQGLRLIYYSQIVNDFQKGDIAEGYSVSREKKESFPLTVTSAQKNPTAFYLCASAVGSGSTDTQYFGPGTRLTVL.

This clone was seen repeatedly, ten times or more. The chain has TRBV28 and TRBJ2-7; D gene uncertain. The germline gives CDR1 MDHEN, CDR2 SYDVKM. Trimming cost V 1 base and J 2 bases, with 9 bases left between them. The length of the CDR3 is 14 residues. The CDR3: CASSLSGGAYEQYF. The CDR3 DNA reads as TGTGCCAGCAGTTTATCTGGCGGCGCCTACGAGCAGTACTTC. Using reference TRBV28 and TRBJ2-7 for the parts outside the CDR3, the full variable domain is DVKVTQSSRYLVKRTGEKVFLECVQDMDHENMFWYRQDPGLGLRLIYFSYDVKMKEKGDIPEGYSVSREKKERFSLILESASTNQTSMYLCASSLSGGAYEQYFGPGTRLTVT.

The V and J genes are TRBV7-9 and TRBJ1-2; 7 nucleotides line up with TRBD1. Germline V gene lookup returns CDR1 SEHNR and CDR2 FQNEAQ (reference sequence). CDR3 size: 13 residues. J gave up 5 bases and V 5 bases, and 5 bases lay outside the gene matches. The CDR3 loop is CASSPGTDYGYTF. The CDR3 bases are TGTGCCAGCAGCCCTGGGACAGATTATGGCTACACCTTC. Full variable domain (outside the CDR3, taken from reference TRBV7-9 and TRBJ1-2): DTGVSQNPRHKITKRGQNVTFRCDPISEHNRLYWYRQTLGQGPEFLTYFQNEAQLEKSRLLSDRFSAERPKGSFSTLEIQRTEQGDSAMYLCASSPGTDYGYTFGSGTRLTVV.

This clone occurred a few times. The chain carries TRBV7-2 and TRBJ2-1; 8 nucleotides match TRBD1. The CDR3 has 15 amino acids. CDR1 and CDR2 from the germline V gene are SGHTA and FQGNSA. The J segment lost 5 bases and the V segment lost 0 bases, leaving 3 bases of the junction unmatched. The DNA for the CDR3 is TGTGCCAGCAGCTTAGCGCCAGGGGGCCACAATGAGCAGTTCTTC. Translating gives CASSLAPGGHNEQFF.

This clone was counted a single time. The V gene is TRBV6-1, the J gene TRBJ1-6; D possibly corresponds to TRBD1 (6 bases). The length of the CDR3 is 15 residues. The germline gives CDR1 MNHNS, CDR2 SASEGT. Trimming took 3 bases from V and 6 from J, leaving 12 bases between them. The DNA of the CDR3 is TGTGCCAGCAGTGAGACGACAGGCGGTAATTCACCCCTCCACTTT. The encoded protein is CASSETTGGNSPLHF.

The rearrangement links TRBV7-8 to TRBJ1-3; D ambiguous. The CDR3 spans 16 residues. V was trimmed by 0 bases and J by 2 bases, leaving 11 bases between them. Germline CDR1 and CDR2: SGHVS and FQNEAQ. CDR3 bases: TGTGCCAGCAGCTTAGCATCCTACGCTGCTGGAAACACCATATATTTT. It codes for CASSLASYAAGNTIYF.

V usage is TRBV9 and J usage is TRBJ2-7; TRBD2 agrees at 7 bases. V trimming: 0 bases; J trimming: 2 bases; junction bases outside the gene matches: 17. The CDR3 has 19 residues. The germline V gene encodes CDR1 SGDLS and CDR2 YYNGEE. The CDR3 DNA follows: TGTGCCAGCAGCGTAGCTGATAGCGGGTTCGTAGAGAGAACCTACGAGCAGTACTTC. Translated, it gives CASSVADSGFVERTYEQYF.

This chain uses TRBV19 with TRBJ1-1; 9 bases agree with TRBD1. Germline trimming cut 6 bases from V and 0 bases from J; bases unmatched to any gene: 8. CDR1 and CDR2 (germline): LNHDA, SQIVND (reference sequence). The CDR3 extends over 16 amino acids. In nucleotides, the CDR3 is TGTGCCAGTAGATCGGGACAGGGCATTATGAACACTGAAGCTTTCTTT. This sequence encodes CASRSGQGIMNTEAFF.

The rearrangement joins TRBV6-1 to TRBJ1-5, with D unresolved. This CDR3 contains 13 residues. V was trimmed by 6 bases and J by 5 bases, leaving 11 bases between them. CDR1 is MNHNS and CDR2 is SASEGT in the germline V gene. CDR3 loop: CASRDGIDQPQHF. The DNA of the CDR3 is TGTGCCAGCAGAGACGGAATCGATCAGCCCCAGCATTTT.

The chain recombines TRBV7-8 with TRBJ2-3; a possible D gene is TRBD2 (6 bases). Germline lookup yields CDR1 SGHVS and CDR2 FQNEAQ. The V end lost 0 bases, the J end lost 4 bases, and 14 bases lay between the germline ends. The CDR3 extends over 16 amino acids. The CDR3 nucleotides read TGTGCCAGCAGCTTAGCGCAGGGTAGCGGCCCAGATACGCAGTATTTT. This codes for CASSLAQGSGPDTQYF. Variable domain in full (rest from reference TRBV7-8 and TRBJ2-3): GAGVSQSPRYKVAKRGQDVALRCDPISGHVSLFWYQQALGQGPEFLTYFQNEAQLDKSGLPSDRFFAERPEGSVSTLKIQRTQQEDSAVYLCASSLAQGSGPDTQYFGPGTRLTVL.

CDR3 sequence (DNA): TGTGCCAGCAGGCCTGGGACTAGCGGAGTCACAGATACGCAGTATTTT. Translation: CASRPGTSGVTDTQYF. The V call is TRBV5-4, the J call TRBJ2-3; 11 nucleotides agree with TRBD2. The germline V gene encodes CDR1 SGHNT and CDR2 YYREEE (reference sequence). The CDR3 loop spans 16 amino acids. Trimming removed 5 bases from V and 2 bases from J; junction bases left unmatched: 7.

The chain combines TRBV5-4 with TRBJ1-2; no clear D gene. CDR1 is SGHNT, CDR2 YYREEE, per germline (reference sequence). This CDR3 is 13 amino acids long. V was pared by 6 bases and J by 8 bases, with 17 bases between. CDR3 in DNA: TGTGCCAGCACCCAGTTTGCCGGTGGCGGCTACACCTTC. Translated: CASTQFAGGGYTF.

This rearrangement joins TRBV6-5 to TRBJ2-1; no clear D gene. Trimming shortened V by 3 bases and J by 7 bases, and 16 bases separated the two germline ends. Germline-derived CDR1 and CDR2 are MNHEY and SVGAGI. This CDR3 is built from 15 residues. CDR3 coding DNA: TGTGCCAGCAGTTATTCTCCAGGTCCAAAGAATGAGCAGTTCTTC. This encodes CASSYSPGPKNEQFF.

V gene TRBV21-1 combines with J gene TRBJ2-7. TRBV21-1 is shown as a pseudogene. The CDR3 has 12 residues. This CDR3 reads CASSPRCYEQYF. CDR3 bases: TGTGCCAGCAGCCCCCGCTGCTACGAGCAGTACTTC.

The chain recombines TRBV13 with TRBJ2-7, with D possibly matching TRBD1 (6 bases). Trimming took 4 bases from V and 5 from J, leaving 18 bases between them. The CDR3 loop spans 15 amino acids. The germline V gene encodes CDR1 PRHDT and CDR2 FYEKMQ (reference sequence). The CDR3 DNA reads TGTGCCAGCAGCTCCCTCTGGAGACAGGTCCACGAGCAGTACTTC. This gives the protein CASSSLWRQVHEQYF.

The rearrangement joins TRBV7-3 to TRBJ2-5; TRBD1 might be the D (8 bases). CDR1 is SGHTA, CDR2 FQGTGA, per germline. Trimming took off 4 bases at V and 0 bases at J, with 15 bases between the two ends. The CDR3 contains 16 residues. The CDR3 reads CASSSGQGGDQETQYF. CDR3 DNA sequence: TGTGCCAGCAGCTCCGGACAGGGAGGGGACCAAGAGACCCAGTACTTC.

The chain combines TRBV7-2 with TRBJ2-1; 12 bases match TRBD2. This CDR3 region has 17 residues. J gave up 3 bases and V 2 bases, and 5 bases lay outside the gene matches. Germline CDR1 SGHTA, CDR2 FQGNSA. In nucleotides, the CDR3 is TGTGCCAGCAGCTTAAAGACTAGCGGGAGCTTCTACAATGAGCAGTTCTTC. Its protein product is CASSLKTSGSFYNEQFF.

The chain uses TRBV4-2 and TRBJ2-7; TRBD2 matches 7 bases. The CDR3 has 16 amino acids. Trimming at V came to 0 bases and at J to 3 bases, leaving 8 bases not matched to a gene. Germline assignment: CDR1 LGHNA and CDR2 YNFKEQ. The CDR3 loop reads CASSQEGGRADYEQYF. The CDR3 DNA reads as TGTGCCAGCAGCCAAGAAGGTGGGAGGGCTGACTACGAGCAGTACTTC.

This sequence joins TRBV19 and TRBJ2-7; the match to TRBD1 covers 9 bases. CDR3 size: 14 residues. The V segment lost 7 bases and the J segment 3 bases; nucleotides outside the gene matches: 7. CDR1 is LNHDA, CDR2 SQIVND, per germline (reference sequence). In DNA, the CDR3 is TGTGCCAGTACCGGGGGACAGGGTTTCTACGAGCAGTACTTC. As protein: CASTGGQGFYEQYF.